A selection of T cell receptor beta chains follows, all from one sample in a study of glioma-infiltrating T cells after dendritic cell vaccination. Clones were read by immunoSEQ multiplex PCR, and TCRdb kept only the in-frame ones, dropping some. The sample holds tens of thousands of clones; approximately 82% are singletons and the top ten take about 7.8%. The sequencing here drew on blood, taken before dendritic cell vaccination. Source of these receptors: a human donor with glioblastoma. Both conserved end residues are part of each CDR3. D genes are given only for firm matches. Size values are once, few and many counts, or a class for expanded clones, and some rows have none.

J gene,clone size,D gene,V gene,CDR3 protein,CDR3 DNA
TRBJ1-4,-,-,TRBV5-4,CASSSLEGGREKLFF,TGTGCCAGCAGCTCGTTGGAGGGGGGGCGTGAAAAACTGTTTTTT
TRBJ2-7,-,TRBD1,TRBV29-1,CSVATGGYYEQYF,TGCAGCGTTGCTACAGGGGGCTACTACGAGCAGTACTTC
TRBJ2-3,-,TRBD1,TRBV29-1,CSVKGAGSGGGADTQYF,TGCAGCGTTAAAGGGGCCGGGTCAGGGGGTGGGGCAGATACGCAGTATTTT
TRBJ2-1,-,TRBD1,TRBV7-2,CASSPLQGVEWEQFF,TGTGCCAGCAGTCCCTTACAGGGGGTAGAATGGGAGCAGTTCTTC
TRBJ2-7,-,TRBD1,TRBV18,CASSTDRGYEQYF,TGTGCCAGCTCTACAGACAGGGGCTACGAGCAGTACTTC
TRBJ2-7,-,TRBD2,TRBV6-5,CASSYSPWGAGGEQYF,TGTGCCAGCAGTTACTCCCCGTGGGGGGCGGGGGGGGAGCAGTACTTC
TRBJ2-7,-,-,TRBV6-6,CASSLSSYEQYF,TGTGCCAGCAGTCTGAGTTCCTACGAGCAGTACTTC
TRBJ2-7,-,TRBD1,TRBV2,CASSDPGQGSDEQYF,TGTGCCAGCAGTGACCCGGGACAGGGCTCAGACGAGCAGTACTTC
TRBJ2-3,-,TRBD1,TRBV7-2,CASTNRGPDTQYF,TGTGCCAGTACAAACAGGGGCCCAGATACGCAGTATTTT
TRBJ2-3,-,-,TRBV4-3,CASSQDRRGLNTQYF,TGCGCCAGCAGCCAAGATAGGAGGGGGCTCAATACGCAGTATTTT
TRBJ1-1,-,-,TRBV4-2,CASSPQVNTEAFF,TGTGCCAGCAGCCCTCAGGTAAACACTGAAGCTTTCTTT
TRBJ2-1,-,TRBD2,TRBV11-3,CASSETSGAYNEQFF,TGTGCCAGCAGCGAAACTAGCGGGGCGTACAATGAGCAGTTCTTC
TRBJ2-5,-,TRBD2,TRBV5-1,CASGKEGLFQETQYF,TGCGCCAGCGGAAAAGAGGGACTATTTCAAGAGACCCAGTACTTC
TRBJ1-5,-,TRBD1,TRBV5-6,CASSFLTGNQPQHF,TGTGCCAGCAGCTTCCTGACAGGGAATCAGCCCCAGCATTTT
TRBJ2-7,-,TRBD1,TRBV7-9,CASSLARQGDEQYF,TGTGCCAGCAGCTTAGCCCGACAGGGTGACGAGCAGTACTTC
TRBJ2-7,-,-,TRBV6-5,CASSYSPYEQYF,TGTGCCAGCAGTTACAGTCCCTACGAGCAGTACTTC
TRBJ2-7,-,-,TRBV6-4,CASSGRVDEQYF,TGTGCCAGCAGTGGCAGGGTGGACGAGCAGTACTTC
TRBJ2-1,-,-,TRBV11-2,CASSLDATENEQFF,TGTGCCAGCAGCTTGGATGCGACGGAGAATGAGCAGTTCTTC
TRBJ2-1,-,-,TRBV10-3,CAIRTFGNQYNEQFF,TGTGCCATCAGAACTTTCGGGAACCAATACAATGAGCAGTTCTTC
TRBJ2-2,-,-,TRBV5-1,CASSLAATANTGELFF,TGCGCCAGCAGCTTGGCCGCGACAGCGAACACCGGGGAGCTGTTTTTT
TRBJ2-3,-,TRBD1,TRBV19,CASIGTGSTDTQYF,TGTGCCAGTATAGGGACAGGTTCCACAGATACGCAGTATTTT
TRBJ1-6,-,TRBD1,TRBV27,CASSSSTGFYNSPLHF,TGTGCCAGCAGTTCGTCGACAGGGTTCTATAATTCACCCCTCCACTTT
TRBJ1-1,-,-,TRBV4-1,CTSSQERGGGGTEAFF,TGCACCAGCAGCCAAGAGAGGGGGGGAGGGGGAACTGAAGCTTTCTTT
TRBJ1-4,-,-,TRBV5-1,CASSLAAGNEKLFF,TGCGCCAGCAGCTTGGCCGCGGGGAATGAAAAACTGTTTTTT
TRBJ2-7,-,-,TRBV10-3,CAISQGIEQYF,TGTGCCATCAGTCAGGGAATCGAGCAGTACTTC
TRBJ2-4,-,TRBD1,TRBV4-3,CASSQEPQGVKNIQYF,TGCGCCAGCAGCCAAGAGCCACAGGGGGTCAAAAACATTCAGTACTTC
TRBJ2-1,-,-,TRBV27,CASSLNRGEQFF,TGTGCCAGCAGTTTAAACCGAGGTGAGCAGTTCTTC
TRBJ2-5,once,TRBD2,TRBV7-9,CASSVAGGPQYF,TGTGCCAGCAGCGTCGCGGGGGGGCCGCAGTACTTC
TRBJ2-7,-,-,TRBV11-3,CASSLAGDFSYEQYF,TGTGCCAGCAGCTTAGCCGGGGATTTCTCCTACGAGCAGTACTTC
TRBJ1-4,-,-,TRBV7-8,CASKLHQGSTNEKLFF,TGTGCCAGCAAACTCCACCAGGGATCTACTAATGAAAAACTGTTTTTT
TRBJ1-6,-,-,TRBV4-3,CASSQDRDVGPLHF,TGCGCCAGCAGCCAAGACAGGGATGTCGGCCCCCTCCACTTT
TRBJ2-7,-,TRBD2,TRBV7-9,CASSLDGGIDEQYF,TGTGCCAGCAGCCTCGACGGGGGGATCGACGAGCAGTACTTC
TRBJ1-2,-,-,TRBV7-5,CARSGGTLLRYGYTF,TGTGCCAGAAGCGGCGGGACCCTACTCCGCTATGGCTACACCTTC
TRBJ1-2,once,TRBD1,TRBV2,CASREWDRDGYTF,TGTGCCAGCAGGGAATGGGACAGGGATGGCTACACCTTC
TRBJ2-3,-,-,TRBV19,CASSAWGQGTDTQYF,TGTGCCAGTAGTGCTTGGGGGCAGGGGACAGATACGCAGTATTTT
TRBJ2-7,-,-,TRBV29-1,CSVARDTNTYEQYF,TGCAGCGTTGCCCGGGACACCAACACCTACGAGCAGTACTTC
TRBJ2-7,-,-,TRBV2,CASSSSREQYF,TGTGCCAGCAGCTCCAGTCGCGAGCAGTACTTC
TRBJ2-1,-,TRBD2,TRBV5-6,CASSDGLGYNEQFF,TGTGCCAGCAGCGATGGACTAGGCTACAATGAGCAGTTCTTC
TRBJ2-1,-,TRBD2,TRBV27,CASSHAGGDYNEQFF,TGTGCCAGCAGTCATGCGGGGGGGGATTACAATGAGCAGTTCTTC
TRBJ1-2,-,-,TRBV7-7,CASSLYNRDNYTF,TGTGCTAGCAGCCTATACAACCGGGACAACTACACCTTC
TRBJ1-3,-,-,TRBV29-1,CSAILTSGNTIYF,TGCAGCGCGATATTAACATCTGGAAACACCATATATTTT
TRBJ1-5,once,TRBD1,TRBV9,CASSVAGGFSQPQHF,TGTGCCAGCAGCGTAGCAGGGGGCTTCTCTCAGCCCCAGCATTTT
TRBJ2-3,-,-,TRBV7-2,CASSSLGPGTDTQYF,TGTGCCAGCAGCTCCCTTGGCCCAGGCACAGATACGCAGTATTTT
TRBJ2-5,-,-,TRBV19,CASSDRGETQYF,TGTGCCAGTAGTGACAGAGGAGAGACCCAGTACTTC
TRBJ2-5,-,-,TRBV7-7,CASSLNQGRETQYF,TGTGCTAGCAGCTTAAATCAGGGGAGAGAGACCCAGTACTTC
TRBJ1-2,-,TRBD1,TRBV15,CATRNQGEANYGYTF,TGTGCCACCAGGAATCAGGGGGAAGCTAACTATGGCTACACCTTC
TRBJ2-3,-,-,TRBV20-1,CSGLADTQYF,TGCAGTGGGCTTGCAGATACGCAGTATTTT
TRBJ2-3,-,TRBD2,TRBV19,CASSTQGAGDTDTQYF,TGTGCCAGTAGTACCCAAGGGGCGGGGGACACAGATACGCAGTATTTT
TRBJ2-2,-,TRBD2,TRBV9,CASSVGPLIGGGLNTGELFF,TGTGCCAGCAGCGTAGGACCTCTAATCGGCGGGGGGCTGAACACCGGGGAGCTGTTTTTT
TRBJ1-5,-,-,TRBV7-9,CASSLGTDQPQHF,TGTGCCAGCAGCTTAGGCACGGATCAGCCCCAGCATTTT
TRBJ1-4,-,-,TRBV7-6,CASSLETKGAEKLFF,TGTGCCAGCAGCTTAGAGACCAAAGGGGCTGAAAAACTGTTTTTT